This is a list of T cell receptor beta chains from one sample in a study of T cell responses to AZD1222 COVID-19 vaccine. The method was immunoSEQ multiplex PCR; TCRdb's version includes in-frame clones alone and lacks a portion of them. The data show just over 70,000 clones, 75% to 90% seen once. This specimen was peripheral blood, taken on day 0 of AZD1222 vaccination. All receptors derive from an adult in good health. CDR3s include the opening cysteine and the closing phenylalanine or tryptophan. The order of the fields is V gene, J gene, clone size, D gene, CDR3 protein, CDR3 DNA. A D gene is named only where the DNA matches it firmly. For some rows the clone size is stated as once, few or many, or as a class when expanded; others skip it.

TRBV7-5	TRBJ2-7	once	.	CVRWHTYEQYF	TGTGTCAGGTGGCACACCTACGAGCAGTACTTC
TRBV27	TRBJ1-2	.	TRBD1	CASSSGTGDYGYTF	TGTGCCAGCAGCTCCGGGACAGGGGACTATGGCTACACCTTC
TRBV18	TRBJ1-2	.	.	CASSQPESNYGYTF	TGTGCCAGCTCACAGCCAGAAAGTAACTATGGCTACACCTTC
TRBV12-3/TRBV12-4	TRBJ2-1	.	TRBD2	CASSGSGSNEQFF	TGTGCCAGCAGTGGCAGCGGGAGCAATGAGCAGTTCTTC
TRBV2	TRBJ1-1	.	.	CASSGPLNTEAFF	TGTGCCAGCAGTGGCCCGTTGAACACTGAAGCTTTCTTT
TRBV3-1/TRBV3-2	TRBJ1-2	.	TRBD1	CASSLELQGAYGYTF	TGTGCCAGCAGCCTGGAATTACAGGGGGCCTATGGCTACACCTTC
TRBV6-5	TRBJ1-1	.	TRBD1	CASSRTAGTGDPFF	TGTGCCAGCAGTAGAACCGCCGGGACAGGGGATCCTTTCTTT
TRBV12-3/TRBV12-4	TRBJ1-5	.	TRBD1	CASSRDRHQPQHF	TGTGCCAGCAGCCGGGACAGACATCAGCCCCAGCATTTT
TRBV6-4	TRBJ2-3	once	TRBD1	CASSGDRGMETDTQYF	TGTGCCAGCAGTGGGGACAGGGGGATGGAGACAGATACGCAGTATTTT
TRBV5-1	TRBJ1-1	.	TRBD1	CASRKEGTGNTEAFF	TGCGCCAGCAGGAAAGAAGGGACAGGGAACACTGAAGCTTTCTTT
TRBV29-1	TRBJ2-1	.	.	CSVDNEQFF	TGCAGCGTTGACAATGAGCAGTTCTTC
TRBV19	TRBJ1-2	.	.	CASSTQGRGYGYTF	TGTGCCAGTAGTACACAGGGACGGGGCTATGGCTACACCTTC
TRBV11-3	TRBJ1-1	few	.	CASSPEGGTSEAFF	TGTGCCAGCAGCCCAGAGGGAGGCACCTCTGAAGCTTTCTTT
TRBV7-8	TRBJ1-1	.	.	CASSIQGPNTEAFF	TGTGCCAGCAGCATACAGGGTCCGAACACTGAAGCTTTCTTT
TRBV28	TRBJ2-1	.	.	CASSLRYNEQFF	TGTGCCAGCAGTTTAAGATACAATGAGCAGTTCTTC
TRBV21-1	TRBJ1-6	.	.	CRVKGVLEGSLHF	TGTAGAGTAAAAGGGGTCCTCGAGGGGTCCCTCCACTTT
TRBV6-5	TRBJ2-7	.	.	CASSFSAYDEQYF	TGTGCCAGCTCGTTTAGCGCGTACGACGAGCAGTACTTC
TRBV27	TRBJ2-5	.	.	CASSTGLPETQYF	TGTGCCAGCAGTACGGGCCTGCCGGAGACCCAGTACTTC
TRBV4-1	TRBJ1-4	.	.	CASSQIGVGFSGEKLFF	TGCGCCAGCAGCCAAATAGGGGTTGGGTTCTCCGGTGAAAAACTGTTTTTT
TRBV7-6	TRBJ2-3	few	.	CASSYGSTDTQYF	TGTGCCAGCAGCTACGGGAGCACAGATACGCAGTATTTT
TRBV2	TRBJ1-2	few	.	CASRDAGVYGYTF	TGTGCCAGCAGGGATGCGGGGGTATATGGCTACACCTTC
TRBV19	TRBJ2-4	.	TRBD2	CASTMGTRGAKNIQYF	TGTGCCAGTACCATGGGGACTAGAGGGGCCAAAAACATTCAGTACTTC
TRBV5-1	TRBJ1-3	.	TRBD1	CASSLTSGGYGNTIYF	TGCGCCAGCAGCTTGACTTCAGGGGGCTACGGAAACACCATATATTTT
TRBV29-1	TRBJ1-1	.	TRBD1	CSAYRGGEAFF	TGCAGCGCCTACAGGGGGGGTGAAGCTTTCTTT
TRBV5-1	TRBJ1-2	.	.	CASSLGDHPDYGYTF	TGCGCCAGCAGCTTGGGGGACCACCCTGACTATGGCTACACCTTC
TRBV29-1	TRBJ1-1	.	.	CSVEKSIGVYTEAFF	TGCAGCGTTGAAAAAAGCATTGGGGTATACACTGAAGCTTTCTTT
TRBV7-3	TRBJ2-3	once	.	CASSPGGLADTQYF	TGTGCCAGCAGCCCCGGTGGCCTGGCAGATACGCAGTATTTT
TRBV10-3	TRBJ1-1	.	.	CAIQKTGPIRTTEAFF	TGTGCCATCCAAAAAACAGGGCCTATTCGAACAACTGAAGCTTTCTTT
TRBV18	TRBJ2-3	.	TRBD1	CASSPYYTRRQGSTDTQYF	TGTGCCAGCTCACCCTACTACACACGGCGACAGGGGAGCACAGATACGCAGTATTTT
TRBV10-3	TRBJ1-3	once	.	CAIMVSGNTIYF	TGTGCCATCATGGTTTCTGGAAACACCATATATTTT
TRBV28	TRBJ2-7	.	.	CASRPRGSSSYEQYF	TGTGCCAGCAGACCCCGTGGGTCAAGCTCCTACGAGCAGTACTTC
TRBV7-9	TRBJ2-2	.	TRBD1	CASRLTGDENGELFF	TGTGCCAGCAGACTTACAGGGGATGAAAACGGGGAGCTGTTTTTT
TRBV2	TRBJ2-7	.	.	CASSTGTFYEQYF	TGTGCCAGCAGTACCGGGACCTTCTACGAGCAGTACTTC
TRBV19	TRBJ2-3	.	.	CASSIYGLLTDTQYF	TGTGCCAGTAGTATTTACGGACTCCTCACAGATACGCAGTATTTT
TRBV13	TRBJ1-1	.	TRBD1	CASSLGTGGWRTEAFF	TGTGCCAGCAGCTTAGGTACAGGGGGCTGGAGGACTGAAGCTTTCTTT
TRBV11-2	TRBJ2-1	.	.	CASTPRLSSYNEQFF	TGTGCCAGCACCCCCCGGTTAAGCTCCTACAATGAGCAGTTCTTC
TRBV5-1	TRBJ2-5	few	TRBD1	CASSLEGQGETQYF	TGCGCCAGCAGCTTGGAAGGACAGGGGGAGACCCAGTACTTC
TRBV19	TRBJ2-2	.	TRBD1	CASKGQENTGELFF	TGTGCCAGTAAGGGACAGGAGAACACCGGGGAGCTGTTTTTT